The source of this TCR beta chain is a study of blood T cell repertoires in COVID-19. About the research overall: The analysed material was cDNA or gDNA that came from T cells, B-cell-depleted T cells, or PBMCs.

Enrolled during active infection, Seattle patients were then followed longitudinally. The CDR3 has 15 residues. V was shortened by 1 base and J by 0 bases, with 9 bases between the two germline ends. Looked up from germline, CDR1 is MGHDK and CDR2 is SYGVNS. Source study methods: Amplification with reference gene primers provided the estimates of nucleated cell counts. Assay: immunoSEQ multiplex PCR; the TCRdb copy retains only in-frame clones and omits some. Clone size and V and J calls were adopted from that table, with D and trimming inferred from the DNA. The data contain 310,000 or so clones, about nine tenths of them singletons.

The chain is built from TRBV25-1 and TRBJ1-2; D is possibly TRBD1 (6 bases). The receptor was derived from a man aged 25-45 years with COVID-19, enrolled during active disease. Input material: peripheral blood. DNA of the CDR3: TGTGCCAGCAGTGAATCAACAGGGACTAACTATGGCTACACCTTC. This codes for CASSESTGTNYGYTF.